These 2 T cell receptor beta chains were sequenced from one sample in a study of T cells in Graves' hyperthyroidism and ophthalmopathy. Researchers took RNA transcripts and amplified the TCR beta CDR3 regions from them. With the HTBI primer set, the TCR CDR3 went through a first round of RT-PCR. TCRdb fed the multiplex PCR reads into MiXCR, producing one record per CDR3 protein. The data hold over 400,000 distinct CDR3 sequences, with about 15% observed a single time. Sequencing was done on a sample of blood. The source is a man between 18 and 29 years old with Graves' ophthalmopathy.

This clonotype occurred a few times. The chain is built from TRBV6-5 and TRBJ2-7, with a weak D call TRBD1 (5 bases). Germline CDR1 and CDR2: MNHEY and SVGAGI. The V end was cut by 2 bases, the J end by 3 bases, with 20 bases between. The CDR3 loop spans 17 amino acids. The CDR3 DNA sequence: TGTGCCAGCAGTTACCCCTCGCCAGGGATATCAAGCTACGAGCAGTACTTC. It codes for CASSYPSPGISSYEQYF.

This clonotype was detected only a few times. The chain couples TRBV7-9 to TRBJ1-3; unclear D gene. The CDR3 sequence is 15 residues long. Trimming shortened V by 5 bases and J by 0 bases, and 11 bases separated the two germline ends. Germline loops: CDR1 SEHNR, CDR2 FQNEAQ (reference sequence). The CDR3 loop reads CASSPEWSSGNTIYF. CDR3 DNA: TGTGCCAGCAGCCCCGAATGGAGCTCTGGAAACACCATATATTTT.